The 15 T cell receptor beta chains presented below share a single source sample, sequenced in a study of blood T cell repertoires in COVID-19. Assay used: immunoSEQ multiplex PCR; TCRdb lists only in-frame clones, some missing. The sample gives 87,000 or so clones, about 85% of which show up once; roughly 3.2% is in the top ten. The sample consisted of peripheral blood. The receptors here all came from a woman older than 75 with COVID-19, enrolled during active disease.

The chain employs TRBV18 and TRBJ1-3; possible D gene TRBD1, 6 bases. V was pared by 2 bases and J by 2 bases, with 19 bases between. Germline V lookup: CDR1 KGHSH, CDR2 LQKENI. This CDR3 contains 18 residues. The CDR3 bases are TGTGCCAGCTCACCAATATCAGGGGCCAATGGAGCTGGAAACACCATATATTTT. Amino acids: CASSPISGANGAGNTIYF. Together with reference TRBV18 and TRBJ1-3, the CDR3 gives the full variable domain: NAGVMQNPRHLVRRRGQEARLRCSPMKGHSHVYWYRQLPEEGLKFMVYLQKENIIDESGMPKERFSAEFPKEGPSILRIQQVVRGDSAAYFCASSPISGANGAGNTIYFGEGSWLTVV.

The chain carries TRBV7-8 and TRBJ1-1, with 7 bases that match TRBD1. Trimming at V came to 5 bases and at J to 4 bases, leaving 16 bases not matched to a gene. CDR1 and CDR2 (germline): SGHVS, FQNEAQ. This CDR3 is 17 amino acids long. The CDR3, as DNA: TGTGCCAGCAGCCTTAGGGGTACAGGGGTATGGAGCACTGAAGCTTTCTTT. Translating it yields CASSLRGTGVWSTEAFF.

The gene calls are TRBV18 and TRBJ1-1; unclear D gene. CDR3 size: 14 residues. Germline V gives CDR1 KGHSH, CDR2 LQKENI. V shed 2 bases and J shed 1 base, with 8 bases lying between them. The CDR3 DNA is TGTGCCAGCTCACCAAACAGCCAGAACACTGAAGCTTTCTTT. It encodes CASSPNSQNTEAFF.

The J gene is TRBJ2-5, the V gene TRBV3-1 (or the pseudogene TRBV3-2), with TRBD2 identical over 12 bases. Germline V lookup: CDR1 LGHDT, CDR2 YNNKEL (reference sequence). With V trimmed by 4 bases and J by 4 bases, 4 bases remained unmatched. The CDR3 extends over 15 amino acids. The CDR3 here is CASSPGTSGRETQYF. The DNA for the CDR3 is TGTGCCAGCAGCCCTGGGACTAGCGGGCGAGAGACCCAGTACTTC.

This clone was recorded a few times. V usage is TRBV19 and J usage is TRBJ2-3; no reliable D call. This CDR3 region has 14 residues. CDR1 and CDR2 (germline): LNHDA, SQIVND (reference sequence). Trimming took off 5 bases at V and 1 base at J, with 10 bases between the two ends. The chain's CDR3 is CASSWQTGTDTQYF. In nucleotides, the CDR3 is TGTGCCAGTAGTTGGCAAACAGGCACAGATACGCAGTATTTT.

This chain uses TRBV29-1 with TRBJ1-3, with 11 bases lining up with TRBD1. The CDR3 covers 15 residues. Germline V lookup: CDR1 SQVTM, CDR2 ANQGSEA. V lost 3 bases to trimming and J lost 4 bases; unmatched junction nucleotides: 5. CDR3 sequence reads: CSVDPDRGRGNTIYF. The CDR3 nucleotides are TGCAGCGTTGACCCGGACAGGGGGCGAGGAAACACCATATATTTT.

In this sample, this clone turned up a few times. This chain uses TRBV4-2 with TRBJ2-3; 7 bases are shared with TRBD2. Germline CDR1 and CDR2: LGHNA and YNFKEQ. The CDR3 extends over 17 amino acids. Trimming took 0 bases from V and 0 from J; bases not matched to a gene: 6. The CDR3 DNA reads TGTGCCAGCAGCCAAGATAGTCTAGCGGTGAGCACAGATACGCAGTATTTT. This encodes CASSQDSLAVSTDTQYF.

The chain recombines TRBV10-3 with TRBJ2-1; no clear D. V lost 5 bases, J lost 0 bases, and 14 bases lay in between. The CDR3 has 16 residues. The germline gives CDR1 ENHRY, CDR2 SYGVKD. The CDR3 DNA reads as TGTGCCATCAGTCCTTTCGGCGGAGTCTCCTACAATGAGCAGTTCTTC. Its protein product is CAISPFGGVSYNEQFF.

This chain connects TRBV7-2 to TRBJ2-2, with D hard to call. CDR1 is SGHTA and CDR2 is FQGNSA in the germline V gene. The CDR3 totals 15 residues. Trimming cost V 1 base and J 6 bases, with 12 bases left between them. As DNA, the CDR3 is TGTGCCAGCAGCTTAGTACTGGTCAGCGCCGGGGAGCTGTTTTTT. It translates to CASSLVLVSAGELFF.

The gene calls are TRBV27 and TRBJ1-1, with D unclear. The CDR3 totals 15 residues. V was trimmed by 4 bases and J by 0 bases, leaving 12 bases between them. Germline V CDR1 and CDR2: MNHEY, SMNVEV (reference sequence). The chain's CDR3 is CASSSAQSLNTEAFF. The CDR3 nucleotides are TGTGCCAGCAGTTCGGCACAGAGTTTGAACACTGAAGCTTTCTTT.

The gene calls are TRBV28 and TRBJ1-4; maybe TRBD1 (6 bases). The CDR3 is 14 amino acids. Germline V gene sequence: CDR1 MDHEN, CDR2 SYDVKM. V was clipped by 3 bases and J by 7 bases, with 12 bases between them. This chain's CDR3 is CASSFSRGGEKLFF. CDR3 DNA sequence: TGTGCCAGCAGTTTTTCCAGGGGTGGTGAAAAACTGTTTTTT.

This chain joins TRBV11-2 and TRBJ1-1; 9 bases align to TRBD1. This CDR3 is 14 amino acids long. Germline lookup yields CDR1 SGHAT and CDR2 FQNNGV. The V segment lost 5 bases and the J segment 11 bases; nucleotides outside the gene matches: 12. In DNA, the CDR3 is TGTGCCAGCAGCGCCTACAGGGGGCCCCCGGGGGCTTTCTTT. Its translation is CASSAYRGPPGAFF.

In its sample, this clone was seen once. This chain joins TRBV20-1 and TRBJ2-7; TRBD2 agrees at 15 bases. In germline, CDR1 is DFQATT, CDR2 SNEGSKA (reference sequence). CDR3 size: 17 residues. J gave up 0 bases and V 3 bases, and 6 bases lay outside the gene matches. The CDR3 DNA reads TGCAGTGCTAGTGGGACTAGCGGGGGGCCAATCTCCTACGAGCAGTACTTC. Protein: CSASGTSGGPISYEQYF.

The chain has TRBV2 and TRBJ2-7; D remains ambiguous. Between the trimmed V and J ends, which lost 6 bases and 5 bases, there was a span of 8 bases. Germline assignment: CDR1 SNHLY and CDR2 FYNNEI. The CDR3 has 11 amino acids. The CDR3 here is CASRLVNEQYF. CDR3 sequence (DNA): TGTGCCAGCAGGCTAGTCAACGAGCAGTACTTC.

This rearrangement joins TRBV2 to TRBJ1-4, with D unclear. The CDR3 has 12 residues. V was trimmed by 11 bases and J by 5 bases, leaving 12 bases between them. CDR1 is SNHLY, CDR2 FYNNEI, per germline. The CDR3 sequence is CAGRELNEKLFF. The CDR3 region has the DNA TGTGCCGGCCGAGAACTAAATGAAAAACTGTTTTTT.